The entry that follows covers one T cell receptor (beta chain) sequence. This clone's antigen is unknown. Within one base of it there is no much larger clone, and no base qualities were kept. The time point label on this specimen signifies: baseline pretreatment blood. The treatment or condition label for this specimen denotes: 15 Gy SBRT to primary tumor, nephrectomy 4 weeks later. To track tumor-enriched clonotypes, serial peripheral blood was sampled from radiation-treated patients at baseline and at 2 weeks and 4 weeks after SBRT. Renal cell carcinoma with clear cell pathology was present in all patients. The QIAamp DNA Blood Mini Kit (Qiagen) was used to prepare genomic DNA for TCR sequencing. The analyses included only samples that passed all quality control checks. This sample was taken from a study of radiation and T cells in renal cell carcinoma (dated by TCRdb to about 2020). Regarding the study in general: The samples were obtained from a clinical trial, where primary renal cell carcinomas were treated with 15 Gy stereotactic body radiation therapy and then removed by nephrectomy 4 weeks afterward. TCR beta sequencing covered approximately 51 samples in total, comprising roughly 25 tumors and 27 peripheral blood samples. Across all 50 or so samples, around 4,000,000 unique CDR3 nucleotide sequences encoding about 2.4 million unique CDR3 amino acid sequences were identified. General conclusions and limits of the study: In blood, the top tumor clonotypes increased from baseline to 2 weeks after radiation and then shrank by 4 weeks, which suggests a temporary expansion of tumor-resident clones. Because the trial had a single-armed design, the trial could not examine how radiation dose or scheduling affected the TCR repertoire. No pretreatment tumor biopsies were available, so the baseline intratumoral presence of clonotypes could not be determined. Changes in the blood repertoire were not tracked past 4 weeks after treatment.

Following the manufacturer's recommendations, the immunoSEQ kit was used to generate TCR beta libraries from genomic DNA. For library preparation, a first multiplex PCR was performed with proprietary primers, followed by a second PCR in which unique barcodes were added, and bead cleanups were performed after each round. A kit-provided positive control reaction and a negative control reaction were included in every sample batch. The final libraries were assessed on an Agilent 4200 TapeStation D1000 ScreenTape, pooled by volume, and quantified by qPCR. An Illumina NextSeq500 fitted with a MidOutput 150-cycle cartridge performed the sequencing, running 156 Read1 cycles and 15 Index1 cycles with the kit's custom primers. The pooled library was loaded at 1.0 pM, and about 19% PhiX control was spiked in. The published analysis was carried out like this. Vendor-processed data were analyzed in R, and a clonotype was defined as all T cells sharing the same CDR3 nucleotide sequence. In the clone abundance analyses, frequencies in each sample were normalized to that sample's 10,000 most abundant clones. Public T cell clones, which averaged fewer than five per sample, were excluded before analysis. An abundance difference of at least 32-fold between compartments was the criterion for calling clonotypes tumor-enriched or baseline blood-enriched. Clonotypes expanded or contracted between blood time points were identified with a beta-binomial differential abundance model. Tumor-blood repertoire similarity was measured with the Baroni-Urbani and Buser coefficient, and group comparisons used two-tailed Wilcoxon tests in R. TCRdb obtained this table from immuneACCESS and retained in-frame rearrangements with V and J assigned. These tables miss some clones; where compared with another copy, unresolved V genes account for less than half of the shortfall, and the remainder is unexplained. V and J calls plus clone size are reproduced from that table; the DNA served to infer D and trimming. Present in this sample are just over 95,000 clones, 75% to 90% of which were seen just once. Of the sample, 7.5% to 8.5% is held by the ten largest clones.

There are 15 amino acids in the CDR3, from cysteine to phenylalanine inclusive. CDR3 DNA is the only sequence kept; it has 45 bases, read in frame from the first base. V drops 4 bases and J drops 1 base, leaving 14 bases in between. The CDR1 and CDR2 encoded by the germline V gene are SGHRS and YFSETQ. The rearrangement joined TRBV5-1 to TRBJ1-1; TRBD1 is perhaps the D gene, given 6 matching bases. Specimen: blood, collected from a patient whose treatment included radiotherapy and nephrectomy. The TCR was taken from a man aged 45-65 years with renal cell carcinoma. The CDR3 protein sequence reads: CASSAPSGANTEAFF. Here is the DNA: TGCGCCAGCAGCGCACCCTCGGGGGCGAACACTGAAGCTTTCTTT.